One sample yielded the 18 T cell receptor beta chains listed below, sequenced in a study of blood T cell repertoires in COVID-19. The data were produced by immunoSEQ multiplex PCR, yet TCRdb's version contains in-frame clones alone and is incomplete. The sample includes tens of thousands of clones, 86% seen only once; the top ten take about 4%. The sequencing sample was made of peripheral blood. These receptors originate from a man between 65 and 85 years old with active COVID-19.

The V and J genes are TRBV19 and TRBJ1-3, with D unclear. The CDR3 is made up of 14 amino acids. Trimming took off 0 bases at V and 4 bases at J, with 7 bases between the two ends. The germline gives CDR1 LNHDA, CDR2 SQIVND (reference sequence). CDR3 residues: CASSIDRVGNTIYF. The CDR3 DNA is TGTGCCAGTAGTATAGATCGTGTCGGAAACACCATATATTTT.

The chain recombines TRBV19 with TRBJ2-3, with a tentative D call TRBD2 (6 bases). Looked up from germline, CDR1 is LNHDA and CDR2 is SQIVND (reference sequence). Trimming cost V 6 bases and J 5 bases, with 24 bases left between them. This CDR3 contains 17 residues. For the CDR3, the DNA is TGTGCCAGTAGCCCCTACCCAGCGGGCCCACCATTAGATACGCAGTATTTT. Translation: CASSPYPAGPPLDTQYF. The complete variable domain, with remaining parts taken from reference TRBV19 and TRBJ2-3, reads DGGITQSPKYLFRKEGQNVTLSCEQNLNHDAMYWYRQDPGQGLRLIYYSQIVNDFQKGDIAEGYSVSREKKESFPLTVTSAQKNPTAFYLCASSPYPAGPPLDTQYFGPGTRLTVL.

The chain couples TRBV5-1 to TRBJ2-7, with D maybe TRBD1 (6 bases). V dropped 2 bases and J dropped 4 bases, with 19 bases sitting between them. The CDR3 has 16 residues. Germline V gene data show CDR1 as SGHRS and CDR2 as YFSETQ. The CDR3 DNA sequence: TGCGCCAGCAGCTTCCGGGGTTACCCCAGGGGTTACGAGCAGTACTTC. Protein sequence: CASSFRGYPRGYEQYF. Filled out from reference TRBV5-1 and TRBJ2-7, the complete variable domain reads KAGVTQTPRYLIKTRGQQVTLSCSPISGHRSVSWYQQTPGQGLQFLFEYFSETQRNKGNFPGRFSGRQFSNSRSEMNVSTLELGDSALYLCASSFRGYPRGYEQYFGPGTRLTVT.

The chain joins TRBV7-6 to TRBJ2-7, with 13 bases lining up with TRBD2. This CDR3 spans 16 amino acids. From germline, CDR1 is SGHVS and CDR2 FNYEAQ. V was clipped by 5 bases and J by 4 bases; unmatched bases: 8. This CDR3 is CASSPRTSGGLYEQYF. The CDR3 bases are TGTGCCAGCAGCCCCCGGACTAGCGGGGGATTATACGAGCAGTACTTC.

The chain has TRBV19 and TRBJ2-7; the D gene is possibly TRBD2 (6 bases). With 2 bases removed from V and 3 bases from J, the gap between germline ends came to 11 bases. The germline CDR1 and CDR2 sequences are LNHDA and SQIVND (reference sequence). The CDR3 is 14 residues long. CDR3 bases: TGTGCCAGTAGTATAAGGGACGGGAGCTACGAGCAGTACTTC. It encodes CASSIRDGSYEQYF. The full variable domain, its missing parts supplied by reference TRBV19 and TRBJ2-7, is DGGITQSPKYLFRKEGQNVTLSCEQNLNHDAMYWYRQDPGQGLRLIYYSQIVNDFQKGDIAEGYSVSREKKESFPLTVTSAQKNPTAFYLCASSIRDGSYEQYFGPGTRLTVT.

The V gene is TRBV7-6, the J gene TRBJ2-3; 7 nucleotides agree with TRBD2. Trimming took 2 bases from V and 3 from J; bases not matched to a gene: 5. The CDR3 runs to 15 residues. CDR1 and CDR2 from the germline V gene are SGHVS and FNYEAQ. The CDR3 coding sequence is TGTGCCAGCAGCTTATTCGCGGGAGAGACAGATACGCAGTATTTT. This codes for CASSLFAGETDTQYF.

With respect to this clone: Other DNA sequences in this specimen translate into the identical CDR3. V is TRBV9 and J is TRBJ1-4, with no clear D. Germline values: CDR1 SGDLS, CDR2 YYNGEE. The CDR3 has 13 residues. The V end lost 4 bases, the J end lost 7 bases, and 11 bases lay between the germline ends. CDR3 residues: CASSPARGEKLFF. The CDR3 DNA follows: TGTGCCAGCAGCCCGGCAAGAGGTGAAAAACTGTTTTTT.

A single count supports this clone. The V and J genes are TRBV6-5 and TRBJ1-2, with 7 bases that match TRBD1. The CDR3 spans 15 residues. The junction had 11 bases not matched to a gene; V was cut back by 2 bases and J by 8 bases. The V gene's germline CDR1 is MNHEY and CDR2 SVGAGI. CDR3 sequence: CASSYGGQSGAGYTF. The CDR3 DNA is TGTGCCAGCAGTTACGGGGGACAGTCGGGGGCGGGCTACACCTTC.

V and J are TRBV19 and TRBJ2-3; TRBD2 aligns across 11 bases. The CDR3 loop spans 15 amino acids. After removal of 7 bases from V and 8 bases from J, the junction contained 11 bases not matched to a gene. Germline CDR1 LNHDA, CDR2 SQIVND (reference sequence). CDR3 region: CASTRTSGSPFTQYF. CDR3 DNA: TGTGCCAGTACCCGTACTAGCGGGAGCCCCTTTACGCAGTATTTT.

The rearrangement uses TRBV19 and TRBJ2-4, with 8 bases lining up with TRBD2. V lost 11 bases and J lost 7; bases outside the gene matches: 4. The CDR3 is made up of 11 amino acids. Germline V gives CDR1 LNHDA, CDR2 SQIVND (reference sequence). The CDR3: CAATGGNIQYF. DNA for the CDR3: TGTGCCGCCACGGGGGGGAACATTCAGTACTTC.

The V gene is TRBV5-1, the J gene TRBJ2-1; weak D call: TRBD2 (5 bases). Trimming took off 0 bases at V and 10 bases at J, with 14 bases between the two ends. CDR3 length: 14 residues. Germline V lookup: CDR1 SGHRS, CDR2 YFSETQ. CDR3 protein: CASSLEAGAVEQFF. DNA of the CDR3: TGCGCCAGCAGCTTGGAAGCAGGAGCGGTCGAGCAGTTCTTC.

The chain employs TRBV9 and TRBJ1-4; 7 positions match TRBD1. With V trimmed by 4 bases and J by 3 bases, 6 bases remained unmatched. The length of the CDR3 is 15 residues. The germline V gene encodes CDR1 SGDLS and CDR2 YYNGEE. CDR3 amino acids: CASSPGGSANEKLFF. The CDR3 nucleotides read TGTGCCAGCAGCCCAGGGGGTTCGGCTAATGAAAAACTGTTTTTT.

A single count supports this clone. The chain recombines TRBV3-1 (or the pseudogene TRBV3-2) with TRBJ2-1; tentatively, D is TRBD1 (6 bases). This CDR3 region has 14 residues. Trimming took off 1 base at V and 10 bases at J, with 14 bases between the two ends. Looked up from germline, CDR1 is LGHDT and CDR2 is YNNKEL (reference sequence). The CDR3 nucleotides are TGTGCCAGCAGCCAAGTTGTGGGGGCTGGGGAGCAGTTCTTC. Translation gives CASSQVVGAGEQFF.

This chain links TRBV11-1 with TRBJ1-1; TRBD1 matches at 7 bases. J lost 8 bases, V lost 7 bases, and 10 bases had no gene match. The V gene's germline CDR1 is SGHAT and CDR2 FQDESV (reference sequence). CDR3 length: 13 residues. The DNA of the CDR3 is TGTGCCAGCACCCGTACAGGGGTTTCCGAAGCTTTCTTT. Amino acids: CASTRTGVSEAFF.

This chain uses TRBV5-1 with TRBJ2-7; D is perhaps TRBD1 (6 bases). Germline CDR1 and CDR2: SGHRS and YFSETQ. Deletions cut 4 bases from V and 4 bases from J, with 18 bases between. The CDR3 has 15 amino acids. CDR3 residues: CASSRTGTPEYEQYF. CDR3 coding DNA: TGCGCCAGCAGCCGGACCGGGACACCTGAATACGAGCAGTACTTC.

This chain joins TRBV7-6 and TRBJ1-3; D unclear. The CDR3 runs to 16 residues. V lost 1 base to trimming and J lost 0 bases, with 10 bases between them. Germline loops: CDR1 SGHVS, CDR2 FNYEAQ. In DNA form, the CDR3 reads TGTGCCAGCAGCTTAGGGGCCGTCAGCTCTGGAAACACCATATATTTT. Translation gives CASSLGAVSSGNTIYF.

This rearrangement joins TRBV18 to TRBJ2-7; 7 nucleotides agree with TRBD1. This CDR3 region has 15 residues. V dropped 1 base and J dropped 6; count of bases not matched to a gene: 9. Germline V gene lookup returns CDR1 KGHSH and CDR2 LQKENI. The CDR3 region has the DNA TGTGCCAGCTCACCACTAGGGGGCGCTGACAGCGAGCAGTACTTC. Protein product: CASSPLGGADSEQYF.

This clone was seen only once. This chain uses TRBV19 with TRBJ1-1; maybe TRBD1 (6 bases). CDR3 size: 14 residues. Trimming took off 4 bases at V and 4 bases at J, with 13 bases between the two ends. Germline CDR1 reads LNHDA; CDR2 reads SQIVND (reference sequence). CDR3 sequence reads: CASSTTGRGTEAFF. CDR3 in DNA: TGTGCCAGTAGTACTACAGGGAGGGGCACTGAAGCTTTCTTT.